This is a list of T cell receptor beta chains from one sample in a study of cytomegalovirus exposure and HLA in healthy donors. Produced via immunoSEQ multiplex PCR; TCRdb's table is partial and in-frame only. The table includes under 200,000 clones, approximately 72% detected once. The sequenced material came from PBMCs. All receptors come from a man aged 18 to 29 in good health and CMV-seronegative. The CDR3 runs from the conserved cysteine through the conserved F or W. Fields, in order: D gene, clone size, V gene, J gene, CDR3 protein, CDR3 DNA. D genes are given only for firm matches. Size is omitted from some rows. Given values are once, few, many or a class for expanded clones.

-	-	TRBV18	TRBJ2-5	CASSPSTGNLQETQYF	TGTGCCAGCTCACCAAGCACAGGGAACCTCCAAGAGACCCAGTACTTC
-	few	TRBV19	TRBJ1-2	CASSAAPGLSHGYTF	TGTGCCAGTAGTGCCGCCCCGGGACTCTCCCATGGCTACACCTTC
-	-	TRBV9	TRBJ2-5	CASSVALSGTQYF	TGTGCCAGCAGCGTAGCCCTATCGGGGACCCAGTACTTC
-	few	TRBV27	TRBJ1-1	CASSQHIQGAKAFF	TGTGCCAGCAGTCAACATATACAGGGAGCGAAAGCTTTCTTT
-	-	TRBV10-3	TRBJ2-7	CAIRQGSEQYF	TGTGCCATCAGGCAGGGGAGCGAGCAGTACTTC
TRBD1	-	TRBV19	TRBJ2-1	CASSVLLRDRSNEQFF	TGTGCCAGTAGTGTCCTGCTTCGGGACAGATCCAATGAGCAGTTCTTC
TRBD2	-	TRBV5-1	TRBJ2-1	CASSLGLAGSNEQFF	TGCGCCAGCAGCTTGGGGTTAGCGGGATCTAATGAGCAGTTCTTC
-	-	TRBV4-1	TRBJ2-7	CASSPLRTGYEQYF	TGCGCCAGCAGCCCACTCCGCACTGGTTACGAGCAGTACTTC
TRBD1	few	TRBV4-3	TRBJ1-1	CASTTTGGWTEAFF	TGCGCCAGCACCACAACAGGGGGCTGGACTGAAGCTTTCTTT
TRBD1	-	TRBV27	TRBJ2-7	CASSRSGQAVEQYF	TGTGCCAGCAGCCGGTCGGGACAGGCCGTCGAGCAGTACTTC
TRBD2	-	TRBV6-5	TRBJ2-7	CASRPGGGGYEQYF	TGTGCCAGCAGACCGGGAGGTGGGGGGTACGAGCAGTACTTC
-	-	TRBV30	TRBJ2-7	CAWSPGHSDEQYF	TGTGCCTGGAGCCCAGGACATTCCGACGAGCAGTACTTC
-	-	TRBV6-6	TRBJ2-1	CASSFNSNTNEQFF	TGTGCCAGCAGTTTCAATTCAAACACCAATGAGCAGTTCTTC
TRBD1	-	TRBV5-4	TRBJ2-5	CASSSEGRGTGETQYF	TGTGCCAGCAGCTCCGAAGGCCGGGGGACAGGAGAGACCCAGTACTTC
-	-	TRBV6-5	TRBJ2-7	CASSFSSEDSYEQYF	TGTGCCAGCAGTTTCTCCAGTGAAGACTCCTACGAGCAGTACTTC
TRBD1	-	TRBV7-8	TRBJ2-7	CASSGTGELEQYF	TGTGCCAGCAGCGGGACAGGGGAACTCGAGCAGTACTTC
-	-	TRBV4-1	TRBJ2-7	CASSPIFQVRHRAAYTSYEQYF	TGCGCCAGCAGCCCTATATTTCAAGTCCGACACAGGGCGGCTTACACCTCCTACGAGCAGTACTTC
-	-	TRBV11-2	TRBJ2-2	CASSRGRSDTGELFF	TGTGCCAGCAGCCGAGGGAGGTCGGACACCGGGGAGCTGTTTTTT
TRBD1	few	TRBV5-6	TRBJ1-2	CASSRRDSNYGYTF	TGTGCCAGCAGCCGCCGGGACAGCAACTATGGCTACACCTTC
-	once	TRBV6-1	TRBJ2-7	CASSEGGRTPYEQYF	TGTGCCAGCAGCGAAGGGGGGCGGACCCCCTACGAGCAGTACTTC
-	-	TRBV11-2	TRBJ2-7	CASSLDGPSYEQYF	TGTGCCAGCAGCTTAGACGGTCCATCCTACGAGCAGTACTTC